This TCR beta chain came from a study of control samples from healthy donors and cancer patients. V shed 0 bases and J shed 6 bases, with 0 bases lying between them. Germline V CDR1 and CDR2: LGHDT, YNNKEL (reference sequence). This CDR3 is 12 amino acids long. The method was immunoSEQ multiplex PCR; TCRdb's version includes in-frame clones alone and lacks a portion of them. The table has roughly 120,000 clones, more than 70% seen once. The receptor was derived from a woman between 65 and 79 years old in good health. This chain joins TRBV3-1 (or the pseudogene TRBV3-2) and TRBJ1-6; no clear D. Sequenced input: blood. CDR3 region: CASSQDNSPLHF. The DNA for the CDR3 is TGTGCCAGCAGCCAAGATAATTCACCCCTCCACTTT.